This T cell receptor (beta chain) is drawn from a study of regulatory T cells in long-lasting Graves disease. Study conclusions and caveats: A limited number of samples was an acknowledged limitation.

The CDR3 totals 16 residues. The germline CDR1 and CDR2 sequences are ENHRY and SYGVKD. The V gene lost 6 bases and the J gene lost 6 bases, with 23 bases spanning the gap. Stated time point: persistent/refractory GD, antithyroid drugs over 5 years with positive TRAb. From PBMCs, RNA was extracted and then used to make the TCR library. Arm-PCR of CDR3 regions and iRepertoire HTBI primers were the basis on which TCR beta libraries were built. TCRdb re-analysed the multiplex PCR reads in MiXCR, keeping a single row per CDR3 protein. The table includes about 470,000 distinct CDR3 sequences, around 20% detected once. As for this clonotype: Antigen: not known. Just one base apart from a much larger clone, this may be a read error.

The sequencing here drew on peripheral blood mononuclear cells (PBMCs), taken when the disease was refractory, from a patient treated with antithyroid drugs. The chain couples TRBV10-3 to TRBJ1-1; TRBD1 is a possible D gene (6 bases). This receptor was taken from a female donor with Graves disease. The DNA of the CDR3 is TGTGCCATCAGCCGTGGATTCAGGGGCCGCGGCGCTGAAGCTTTCTTT. This sequence encodes CAISRGFRGRGAEAFF.